This entry concerns a single T cell receptor beta chain. What it binds is unknown. V was pared by 2 bases and J by 3 bases, with 16 bases between. CDR1 and CDR2 from the germline V gene are MNHNS and SASEGT. The CDR3 consists of 16 residues. This specimen comes from a study of cytomegalovirus exposure and HLA in healthy donors. Study-wide points: In a later analysis, the majority of CMV-associated beta chains seemingly showed HLA restriction. It was likely that a cluster of highly shared sequence variants was a sequencing artifact.

The PCR was carried out with 60 Vbeta primers and 13 Jbeta primers. In the original processing: Approximately 80 million unique TCR beta chains, around 10 million of them shared, were counted by a later analysis. Some clones are missing from TCRdb's copy, which holds only in-frame ones; the method was immunoSEQ multiplex PCR. V and J calls plus clone size are reproduced from that table; the DNA served to infer D and trimming. The data contain around 150,000 clones, about 85% of them singletons. This TCR derives from a human donor in good health. Sequenced: PBMCs. The rearrangement uses TRBV6-1 and TRBJ2-5; D might be TRBD2 (6 bases). CDR3 DNA: TGTGCCAGCAGTGAAAGGAACCCGGGACTCAAAGAGACCCAGTACTTC. Translation: CASSERNPGLKETQYF.